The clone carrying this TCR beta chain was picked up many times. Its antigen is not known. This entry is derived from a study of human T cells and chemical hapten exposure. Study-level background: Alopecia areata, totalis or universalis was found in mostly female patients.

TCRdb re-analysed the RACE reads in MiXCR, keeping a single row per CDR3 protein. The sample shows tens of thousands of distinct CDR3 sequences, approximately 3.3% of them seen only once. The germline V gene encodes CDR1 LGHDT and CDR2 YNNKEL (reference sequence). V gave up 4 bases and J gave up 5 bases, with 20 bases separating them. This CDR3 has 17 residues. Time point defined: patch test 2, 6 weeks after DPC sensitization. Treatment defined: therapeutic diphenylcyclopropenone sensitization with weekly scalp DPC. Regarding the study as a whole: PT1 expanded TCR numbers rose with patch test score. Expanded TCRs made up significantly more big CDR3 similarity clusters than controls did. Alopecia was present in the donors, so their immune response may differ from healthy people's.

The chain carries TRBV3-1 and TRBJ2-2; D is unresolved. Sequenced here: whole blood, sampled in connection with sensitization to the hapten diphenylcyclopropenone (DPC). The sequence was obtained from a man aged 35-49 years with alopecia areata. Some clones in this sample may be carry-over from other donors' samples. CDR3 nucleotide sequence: TGTGCCAGCAGCCCCCAAAGCCGGACGGGTTGGACCGGGGAGCTGTTTTTT. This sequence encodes CASSPQSRTGWTGELFF.